Each of the 6 T cell receptor beta chains below was sequenced from the same sample in a study of control samples from healthy donors and cancer patients. The method was immunoSEQ multiplex PCR; TCRdb's version includes in-frame clones alone and lacks a portion of them. This sample has 110,000 to 150,000 clones, with roughly 94% found just once. The source material was blood. The receptor set was obtained from a man aged 35 to 55 in good health.

This chain uses TRBV4-1 with TRBJ1-1, with 11 bases fitting TRBD1. The V gene's germline CDR1 is MGHRA and CDR2 YSYEKL. This CDR3 is built from 19 residues. V shed 1 base and J 5 bases; nucleotides not matched to a gene: 15. The CDR3, as DNA: TGCGCCAGCAGCCAAGGGAGGTCCGGGACAGGGGGGTGGAGGACTGAAGCTTTCTTT. Residues: CASSQGRSGTGGWRTEAFF.

This chain joins TRBV7-3 and TRBJ2-1, with 14 positions matching TRBD2. The J segment lost 1 base and the V segment lost 4 bases, leaving 9 bases of the junction unmatched. The CDR3 consists of 19 residues. Germline lookup yields CDR1 SGHTA and CDR2 FQGTGA. The DNA for the CDR3 is TGTGCCAGCAGCTCAGGGACTAGCGGGGGTCCCGGGTCCTACAATGAGCAGTTCTTC. Translated, it gives CASSSGTSGGPGSYNEQFF.

The chain uses TRBV12-3 or TRBV12-4 and TRBJ1-2, with a weak D call TRBD1 (5 bases). The CDR3 totals 13 residues. Between the trimmed V and J ends, which lost 11 bases and 5 bases, there was a span of 18 bases. CDR3 DNA sequence: TGTGCCTCCACCTGGGCCAGGGATTATGGCTACACCTTC. It codes for CASTWARDYGYTF.

The rearrangement uses TRBV28 and TRBJ1-1, with no clear D. The germline V and J ends were trimmed by 5 bases and 3 bases, with 16 bases remaining between them. The CDR3 totals 15 residues. CDR1 and CDR2 (germline): MDHEN, SYDVKM. As DNA, the CDR3 is TGTGCCAGCAGTCCCCGGGCGGGAACCCACACTGAAGCTTTCTTT. It encodes CASSPRAGTHTEAFF.

This clone showed up just once. The chain joins TRBV6-4 to TRBJ1-1, with D perhaps matching TRBD1 (6 bases). With 5 bases removed from V and 1 base from J, the gap between germline ends came to 14 bases. This CDR3 spans 15 amino acids. CDR1 and CDR2 from the germline V gene are MRHNA and SNTAGT. The CDR3 region is CASSSTGGANTEAFF. The CDR3 region has the DNA TGTGCCAGCAGTTCGACAGGTGGCGCGAACACTGAAGCTTTCTTT.

The chain combines TRBV5-6 with TRBJ1-3; D may be TRBD1 (5 bases). The V gene's germline CDR1 is SGHDT and CDR2 YYEEEE. Trimming removed 2 bases at V and 0 bases at J, with 6 bases between. The CDR3 contains 14 residues. In nucleotides, the CDR3 is TGTGCCAGCAGCTTAGACAGCTCTGGAAACACCATATATTTT. Translating gives CASSLDSSGNTIYF.